These 3 T cell receptor beta chains were sequenced from one sample in a study of neoadjuvant anti-PD-1 for oral cavity cancer (dated by TCRdb to the early 2020s). Libraries came from the immunoSEQ multiplex PCR assay. In its TCRdb copy, this immuneACCESS table keeps in-frame sequences only and misses some clones. Where compared with another copy, unresolved V genes explain less than half of these, and the others have no known cause. In all, the sample holds about 15,000 clones, and roughly 40% of those were seen once. The ten top clones hold 35% to 40% of the sample. The time point label corresponds to: after neoadjuvant nivolumab, at surgical resection. Here the sequenced sample was tumor tissue, taken after nivolumab (anti-PD-1) treatment. Receptors originate from a person between 40 and 80 years old with oral cavity squamous cell carcinoma.

This clone has only a few counts. The chain uses TRBV7-8 and TRBJ2-7; 7 positions agree with TRBD1. This CDR3 region has 12 residues. V lost 8 bases and J lost 3; bases outside the gene matches: 4. Germline CDR1 and CDR2: SGHVS and FQNEAQ. CDR3 loop: CASGAGGYEQYF. CDR3 nucleotides: TGTGCCAGCGGGGCAGGGGGCTACGAGCAGTACTTC.

The chain carries TRBV9 and TRBJ2-1, with 7 bases that match TRBD2. The V gene's germline CDR1 is SGDLS and CDR2 YYNGEE. The CDR3 spans 15 residues. J was trimmed by 2 bases and V by 4 bases; bases with no gene match: 6. The CDR3: CASSKTGTTYNEQFF. CDR3 bases: TGTGCCAGCAGCAAAACCGGGACTACCTACAATGAGCAGTTCTTC.

The genes are TRBV4-1 and TRBJ1-4; D gene uncertain. CDR3 length: 15 amino acids. CDR1 and CDR2 (germline): MGHRA, YSYEKL. V was shortened by 5 bases and J by 5 bases, with 15 bases between the two germline ends. For the CDR3, the DNA is TGCGCCAGCAGCTATGAGATCGGGGTAAATGAAAAACTGTTTTTT. Its protein is CASSYEIGVNEKLFF.